The rows below give T cell receptor beta chains drawn from one sample of a study of OX40 agonist ivuxolimab in advanced cancers. Sequencing was performed with immunoSEQ multiplex PCR; in TCRdb, only in-frame clones are kept and a portion is missing. Of about 130,000 clones in the sample, around nine tenths were seen once. The source was CD4+ or CD8+ T cells sorted from blood, collected in a trial of the OX40 agonist ivuxolimab. The receptors stem from an adult with an advanced solid tumor such as melanoma, head and neck, liver or kidney cancer. Both conserved end residues are part of each CDR3. D genes are given only for firm matches. Size is stated for part of the rows, as once, few or many counts, or as a class when the clone is expanded.

cdr3_nt: TGTGCCAGCAGCTTAGGGGGGATGCCTAATGAAAAACTGTTTTTT
cdr3_aa: CASSLGGMPNEKLFF
cdr3_length: 15
v_call: TRBV11-2
clone_size: few
d_call: .
j_call: TRBJ1-4

cdr3_nt: TGTGCCAGCAGCTTGGGGGCCTTATATGGCTACACCTTC
cdr3_aa: CASSLGALYGYTF
cdr3_length: 13
v_call: TRBV5-8
clone_size: .
d_call: .
j_call: TRBJ1-2

cdr3_nt: TGTGCCAGCACCCTGGACGGGGATCAGCCCCAGCATTTT
cdr3_aa: CASTLDGDQPQHF
cdr3_length: 13
v_call: TRBV6-1
clone_size: .
d_call: .
j_call: TRBJ1-5

cdr3_nt: TGTGCCAGCAGTTGGAACTTGCCAGGGTACTACGAGCAGTACTTC
cdr3_aa: CASSWNLPGYYEQYF
cdr3_length: 15
v_call: TRBV28
clone_size: .
d_call: .
j_call: TRBJ2-7

cdr3_nt: TGCGCCAGCAGTCAGGGGGACTATGGCTACACCTTC
cdr3_aa: CASSQGDYGYTF
cdr3_length: 12
v_call: TRBV5-1
clone_size: .
d_call: TRBD1
j_call: TRBJ1-2

cdr3_nt: TGTGCCAGCTCACCACTCGGCAGTTCTGGGGAGCTGTTTTTT
cdr3_aa: CASSPLGSSGELFF
cdr3_length: 14
v_call: TRBV18
clone_size: .
d_call: .
j_call: TRBJ2-2

cdr3_nt: TGTGCCTCCGGCAGGGGAGTGGGTGAAAAACTGTTTTTT
cdr3_aa: CASGRGVGEKLFF
cdr3_length: 13
v_call: TRBV6-5
clone_size: .
d_call: .
j_call: TRBJ1-4

cdr3_nt: TGTGCCAGCAGTTACCGGGACAATGGACTTGGCTACACCTTC
cdr3_aa: CASSYRDNGLGYTF
cdr3_length: 14
v_call: TRBV28
clone_size: .
d_call: .
j_call: TRBJ1-2

cdr3_nt: TGCGCCAGCAGCAGGGACAGGAACACTGAAGCTTTCTTT
cdr3_aa: CASSRDRNTEAFF
cdr3_length: 13
v_call: TRBV5-1
clone_size: .
d_call: TRBD1
j_call: TRBJ1-1

cdr3_nt: TGTGCCAGCAGTGGATCCCTGATCTACCAAGAGACCCAGTACTTC
cdr3_aa: CASSGSLIYQETQYF
cdr3_length: 15
v_call: TRBV25-1
clone_size: .
d_call: .
j_call: TRBJ2-5

cdr3_nt: TGTGCCAGCAGCTTCCCAGGGGGCATCACTGAAGCTTTCTTT
cdr3_aa: CASSFPGGITEAFF
cdr3_length: 14
v_call: TRBV11-2
clone_size: .
d_call: TRBD1
j_call: TRBJ1-1

cdr3_nt: TGTGCCAGTAATCAACCGGGACTAACCTACGAGCAGTACTTC
cdr3_aa: CASNQPGLTYEQYF
cdr3_length: 14
v_call: TRBV19
clone_size: .
d_call: TRBD2
j_call: TRBJ2-7

cdr3_nt: TGTGCCAGCAGTTACTCCGGGAACGGAGAATATGGCTACACCTTC
cdr3_aa: CASSYSGNGEYGYTF
cdr3_length: 15
v_call: TRBV6-5
clone_size: .
d_call: .
j_call: TRBJ1-2

cdr3_nt: TGTGCCAGCAGCCAAGATCGCGGGAGCTCCTACGAGCAGTACTTC
cdr3_aa: CASSQDRGSSYEQYF
cdr3_length: 15
v_call: TRBV4-2
clone_size: .
d_call: TRBD2
j_call: TRBJ2-7

cdr3_nt: TGTGCCTGGAGAGTGGGGGGCGTCTACGAGCAGTACTTC
cdr3_aa: CAWRVGGVYEQYF
cdr3_length: 13
v_call: TRBV30
clone_size: .
d_call: .
j_call: TRBJ2-7

cdr3_nt: TGTGCCAGCAGCGTCTCGGACAGCACTCTCGGAGCTTTCTTT
cdr3_aa: CASSVSDSTLGAFF
cdr3_length: 14
v_call: TRBV9
clone_size: .
d_call: .
j_call: TRBJ1-1

cdr3_nt: TGTGCCAGCAGCCATTCGTCCGTTGCTGGAAACACCATATATTTT
cdr3_aa: CASSHSSVAGNTIYF
cdr3_length: 15
v_call: TRBV14
clone_size: .
d_call: .
j_call: TRBJ1-3

cdr3_nt: TGTGCCTGGAGCCCCGAGGTAGCGGGAGGCCTGTATGAGCAGTTCTTC
cdr3_aa: CAWSPEVAGGLYEQFF
cdr3_length: 16
v_call: TRBV30
clone_size: .
d_call: TRBD2
j_call: TRBJ2-1

cdr3_nt: TGTGCCAGCAGCTTAGCTGAGGGGGCCGACTCTGGAAACACCATATATTTT
cdr3_aa: CASSLAEGADSGNTIYF
cdr3_length: 17
v_call: TRBV7-8
clone_size: once
d_call: TRBD1
j_call: TRBJ1-3

cdr3_nt: TGCGCCAGCAGCTTGGAGGGAAATCGCTACAATGAGCAGTTCTTC
cdr3_aa: CASSLEGNRYNEQFF
cdr3_length: 15
v_call: TRBV5-1
clone_size: .
d_call: .
j_call: TRBJ2-1

cdr3_nt: TGTGCCAGCAGTCCCAGGGGGCCCGGCCAAGAGACCCAGTACTTC
cdr3_aa: CASSPRGPGQETQYF
cdr3_length: 15
v_call: TRBV28
clone_size: .
d_call: TRBD1
j_call: TRBJ2-5

cdr3_nt: TGTGCCAGCAGCTGGCCTAGGGAGGGTGACAGAGCCTACACAGATACGCAGTATTTT
cdr3_aa: CASSWPREGDRAYTDTQYF
cdr3_length: 19
v_call: TRBV11-2
clone_size: .
d_call: TRBD2
j_call: TRBJ2-3

cdr3_nt: TGTGCCACCAGCAGGGGACTAGCGGGAGGGCCGGAAACCGGGGAGCTGTTTTTT
cdr3_aa: CATSRGLAGGPETGELFF
cdr3_length: 18
v_call: TRBV15
clone_size: .
d_call: TRBD2
j_call: TRBJ2-2

cdr3_nt: TGTGCCAGCAGCGTTTCACTAGCGGGAGGGGGCTACGAGCAGTACTTC
cdr3_aa: CASSVSLAGGGYEQYF
cdr3_length: 16
v_call: TRBV5-5
clone_size: .
d_call: TRBD2
j_call: TRBJ2-7

cdr3_nt: TGTGCCAGCAGTGAAGGGACGGCCAAAAACATTCAGTACTTC
cdr3_aa: CASSEGTAKNIQYF
cdr3_length: 14
v_call: TRBV6-1
clone_size: .
d_call: .
j_call: TRBJ2-4

cdr3_nt: TGTGCCAGCAGCTTAGGGGTTACAGCGGGAGAAGCGGTCGAGCAGTACTTC
cdr3_aa: CASSLGVTAGEAVEQYF
cdr3_length: 17
v_call: TRBV7-3
clone_size: .
d_call: TRBD2
j_call: TRBJ2-7

cdr3_nt: TGTGCCACTAACATCCTCTACAATGAGCAGTTCTTC
cdr3_aa: CATNILYNEQFF
cdr3_length: 12
v_call: TRBV19
clone_size: .
d_call: .
j_call: TRBJ2-1

cdr3_nt: TGTGCCAGCAGCTTAGAACAGGGTTGGTACACTGAAGCTTTCTTT
cdr3_aa: CASSLEQGWYTEAFF
cdr3_length: 15
v_call: TRBV11-2
clone_size: .
d_call: .
j_call: TRBJ1-1

cdr3_nt: TGTGCCATCAGTAGACAGGGGTATTCGGCAGATACGCAGTATTTT
cdr3_aa: CAISRQGYSADTQYF
cdr3_length: 15
v_call: TRBV10-3
clone_size: .
d_call: TRBD1
j_call: TRBJ2-3

cdr3_nt: TGTGCCAGTAGTATAGGACCCTTGAGAGGACCCCGGACAGGGCACACTGAAGCTTTCTTT
cdr3_aa: CASSIGPLRGPRTGHTEAFF
cdr3_length: 20
v_call: TRBV19
clone_size: few
d_call: TRBD1
j_call: TRBJ1-1

cdr3_nt: TGTGCCGTCGGGAAGGGGCCTCACACTGAAGCTTTCTTT
cdr3_aa: CAVGKGPHTEAFF
cdr3_length: 13
v_call: TRBV19
clone_size: .
d_call: .
j_call: TRBJ1-1

cdr3_nt: TGTGCCAGCAGTTATTCCAGGGGAATGAACACTGAAGCTTTCTTT
cdr3_aa: CASSYSRGMNTEAFF
cdr3_length: 15
v_call: TRBV6-5
clone_size: .
d_call: .
j_call: TRBJ1-1

cdr3_nt: TGTGCCAGAAGCTGGAGACAGGTCCAAGAGACCCAGTACTTC
cdr3_aa: CARSWRQVQETQYF
cdr3_length: 14
v_call: TRBV5-3
clone_size: .
d_call: .
j_call: TRBJ2-5

cdr3_nt: TGTGCCAGCAGCTTATCCAGGCTCGGCCCTGAAGCTTTCTTT
cdr3_aa: CASSLSRLGPEAFF
cdr3_length: 14
v_call: TRBV7-9
clone_size: .
d_call: .
j_call: TRBJ1-1

cdr3_nt: TGTGCCAGCAGTTCGGCAGACTACAACACTGAAGCTTTCTTT
cdr3_aa: CASSSADYNTEAFF
cdr3_length: 14
v_call: TRBV28
clone_size: .
d_call: .
j_call: TRBJ1-1

cdr3_nt: TGTGCCAGCAGCACCGGGTCCTCATATGGCTACACCTTC
cdr3_aa: CASSTGSSYGYTF
cdr3_length: 13
v_call: TRBV28
clone_size: once
d_call: .
j_call: TRBJ1-2

cdr3_nt: TGCAGCGTTGCCGGGACAGGGATTGAGTACGAGCAGTACTTC
cdr3_aa: CSVAGTGIEYEQYF
cdr3_length: 14
v_call: TRBV29-1
clone_size: .
d_call: TRBD1
j_call: TRBJ2-7

cdr3_nt: TGTGCCAGCAGTCCCAACGGCGGGAGTTACGGCCAAAACATTCAGTACTTC
cdr3_aa: CASSPNGGSYGQNIQYF
cdr3_length: 17
v_call: TRBV28
clone_size: .
d_call: TRBD2
j_call: TRBJ2-4

cdr3_nt: TGTGCCAGCAGCCACCCCCCTAGCGCCAATGAGCAGTTCTTC
cdr3_aa: CASSHPPSANEQFF
cdr3_length: 14
v_call: TRBV5-4
clone_size: .
d_call: .
j_call: TRBJ2-1

cdr3_nt: TGTGCCAGCAGGGGGGACAACTATGGCTACACCTTC
cdr3_aa: CASRGDNYGYTF
cdr3_length: 12
v_call: TRBV6-1
clone_size: .
d_call: .
j_call: TRBJ1-2

cdr3_nt: TGTGCCAGCATCCGGCAGGGGGGACAGGGGGCTTGGTCCTACGAGCAGTACTTC
cdr3_aa: CASIRQGGQGAWSYEQYF
cdr3_length: 18
v_call: TRBV28
clone_size: .
d_call: TRBD1
j_call: TRBJ2-7

cdr3_nt: TGTGCCAGCAGAAGGACAGGGGCGCATGAGCAGTTCTTC
cdr3_aa: CASRRTGAHEQFF
cdr3_length: 13
v_call: TRBV6-4
clone_size: .
d_call: TRBD1
j_call: TRBJ2-1

cdr3_nt: TGCGCCAGCAGTGAGTCGTGGAACGGGGAGCTGTTTTTT
cdr3_aa: CASSESWNGELFF
cdr3_length: 13
v_call: TRBV10-1
clone_size: .
d_call: .
j_call: TRBJ2-2

cdr3_nt: TGTGCCAGCAGTAGTCCCGACAGGGCAACTAATGAAAAACTGTTTTTT
cdr3_aa: CASSSPDRATNEKLFF
cdr3_length: 16
v_call: TRBV28
clone_size: .
d_call: TRBD1
j_call: TRBJ1-4

cdr3_nt: TGCGCCAGCAGCCAAGATAGGTCCGCGGAGCCGACCTACGAGCAGTACTTC
cdr3_aa: CASSQDRSAEPTYEQYF
cdr3_length: 17
v_call: TRBV4-3
clone_size: .
d_call: .
j_call: TRBJ2-7

cdr3_nt: TGTGCCAGCAGCTTGGGAGGGGCCCTCGAAAACATTCAGTACTTC
cdr3_aa: CASSLGGALENIQYF
cdr3_length: 15
v_call: TRBV5-4
clone_size: once
d_call: .
j_call: TRBJ2-4

cdr3_nt: TGTGCCAGCAGTTTGCGTGACGAGCAGTACTTC
cdr3_aa: CASSLRDEQYF
cdr3_length: 11
v_call: TRBV28
clone_size: .
d_call: .
j_call: TRBJ2-7

cdr3_nt: TGCAGCGTTGATTATACAGGGGGCACTGAAGCTTTCTTT
cdr3_aa: CSVDYTGGTEAFF
cdr3_length: 13
v_call: TRBV29-1
clone_size: .
d_call: TRBD1
j_call: TRBJ1-1

cdr3_nt: TGTGCCAGCAGCGTAGGGGGACAGGGAGTCGAGCAGTACTTC
cdr3_aa: CASSVGGQGVEQYF
cdr3_length: 14
v_call: TRBV9
clone_size: .
d_call: TRBD1
j_call: TRBJ2-7

cdr3_nt: TGTGCCAGCTCACTTGGGGAAAAACTGTTTTTT
cdr3_aa: CASSLGEKLFF
cdr3_length: 11
v_call: TRBV18
clone_size: .
d_call: .
j_call: TRBJ1-4